Described below is a single T cell receptor beta chain sequence and its context. This CDR3 contains 12 residues. V lost 5 bases and J lost 5, with 7 bases in between. The data were taken from a study of blood T cell repertoires in COVID-19. Study overall: Samples of COVID-19 (acute and convalescent) were obtained from the United States, Italy and Spain.

Original processing methods: How many nucleated cells were present was estimated from reference gene primer amplification. Produced via immunoSEQ multiplex PCR; TCRdb's table is partial and in-frame only. Clone size and V and J calls were adopted from that table, with D and trimming inferred from the DNA. Of about 100,000 clones detected, approximately 87% appear once; the ten largest clones hold about 9.9%. Sequenced: peripheral blood. This clonotype was obtained from a woman in her 30s with acute or convalescent COVID-19. The chain couples TRBV12-3 or TRBV12-4 to TRBJ1-5; TRBD1 is a possible D gene (6 bases). CDR3 DNA: TGTGCCAGCAGTCAGGGGTATCAGCCCCAGCATTTT. This sequence encodes CASSQGYQPQHF.